This T cell receptor (beta chain) came from a study of cytomegalovirus exposure and HLA in healthy donors. The germline V gene has CDR1 MNHNS and CDR2 SASEGT. This CDR3 has 15 residues. V dropped 4 bases and J dropped 4 bases, with 14 bases sitting between them. Primers: 60 Vbeta forward and 13 Jbeta reverse. The repertoire was sequenced with immunoSEQ multiplex PCR; TCRdb's copy has only in-frame clones and lacks some. The sample includes about 79,000 clones, approximately 70% of them seen just once. This clonotype originated in a man between 60 and 75 years old in good health and CMV-seronegative. Sequenced material: PBMCs. This rearrangement joins TRBV6-1 to TRBJ1-5; tentative D call: TRBD1 (5 bases). The CDR3 DNA reads as TGTGCCAGCAGTGTTGGGAGGGGAGGAAATCAGCCCCAGCATTTT. It is translated as CASSVGRGGNQPQHF.